Listed below are T cell receptor beta chains from one sample, sequenced in a study of OX40 agonist ivuxolimab in advanced cancers. Clones were read by immunoSEQ multiplex PCR, and TCRdb kept only the in-frame ones, dropping some. The sample carries some 96,000 clones, 85% to 95% recorded once. Specimen: CD4+ or CD8+ T cells sorted from blood, collected in a trial of the OX40 agonist ivuxolimab. The receptors derive from an adult with an advanced solid tumor such as melanoma, head and neck, liver or kidney cancer. Each CDR3 is given with its conserved first and last residue. A D gene is named only where the DNA matches it firmly. Not all rows give a size; the values are once, few, many and, for expanded clones, a class.

V gene,CDR3 length,clone size,D gene,J gene,CDR3 DNA,CDR3 protein
TRBV7-2,12,-,-,TRBJ2-7,TGTGCCAGCAGCTTGACCCCCTACGAGCAGTACTTC,CASSLTPYEQYF
TRBV7-9,16,-,-,TRBJ2-1,TGTGCCAGCAGCTTGGGGCTAGGGGGTCGGGGTAATGAGCAGTTCTTC,CASSLGLGGRGNEQFF
TRBV4-1,16,once,TRBD1,TRBJ2-7,TGCGCCAGCAGCCAAGATGGGACAGGGGTGACCTACGAGCAGTACTTC,CASSQDGTGVTYEQYF
TRBV6-5,16,-,TRBD1,TRBJ1-2,TGTGCCAGCAGTTACTCGAGGGCAGGGGGTAACTATGGCTACACCTTC,CASSYSRAGGNYGYTF
TRBV6-5,16,-,TRBD1,TRBJ1-4,TGTGCCAGCAGTTATGGGGGGACAGGCCTAAATGAAAAACTGTTTTTT,CASSYGGTGLNEKLFF
TRBV30,13,few,-,TRBJ1-5,TGTGCCTGGAGTGAACAGGTCAATCAGCCCCAGCATTTT,CAWSEQVNQPQHF
TRBV21-1,15,-,-,TRBJ2-7,TGTGCCAGCAGCTTCCGGACTACCCGCTCCTACGAGCAGTACTTC,CASSFRTTRSYEQYF
TRBV18,16,-,TRBD1,TRBJ1-2,TGTGCCAGCTCGCGGCGAACAGGGGAAACTAACTATGGCTACACCTTC,CASSRRTGETNYGYTF
TRBV12-5,15,-,TRBD2,TRBJ2-7,TGTGCTAGTGGCCCAGCTAGCGGGCTCTCCTACGAGCAGTACTTC,CASGPASGLSYEQYF
TRBV19,11,-,-,TRBJ1-5,TGTGCCAGTAGTATTGGGCAGCCCCAGCATTTT,CASSIGQPQHF
TRBV6-4,12,-,TRBD1,TRBJ1-1,TGTGCCAGCTCTCAGGACAGGTATGGGGCTTTCTTT,CASSQDRYGAFF
TRBV19,12,-,-,TRBJ2-1,TGTGCCAGTAGTATCCGTGGAAATGAGCAGTTCTTC,CASSIRGNEQFF
TRBV27,16,-,-,TRBJ2-1,TGTGCCAGCAGTCCCTCCTGGGGAGGAGGGTATCGTGAGCAGTTCTTC,CASSPSWGGGYREQFF
TRBV11-2,12,-,-,TRBJ2-1,TGTGCCAGCAAGCGGTGGGACAATGAGCAGTTCTTC,CASKRWDNEQFF
TRBV4-3,15,-,TRBD2,TRBJ2-7,TGCGCCAGCAGCCAAGCGGGACTAGCGGGGGCCGAGCAGTACTTC,CASSQAGLAGAEQYF
TRBV2,14,-,TRBD1,TRBJ1-1,TGTGCCAGCAGTGTAGAGCAGGGGGGGACTGAAGCTTTCTTT,CASSVEQGGTEAFF
TRBV27,12,-,-,TRBJ2-2,TGTGCCAGCAGTTTAAGAACCGGGGAGCTGTTTTTT,CASSLRTGELFF
TRBV10-2,15,-,-,TRBJ2-7,TGCGCCAGCAGTGAGTCCGGCGGGTCTGGTTACGAGCAGTACTTC,CASSESGGSGYEQYF
TRBV5-6,13,-,-,TRBJ2-5,TGTGCCAGCAGCTTCGTGGCGTCAGAGACCCAGTACTTC,CASSFVASETQYF
TRBV7-2,14,-,-,TRBJ2-3,TGTGCCAGCAGCTCGAGCGGACCAGGAGATACGCAGTATTTT,CASSSSGPGDTQYF
TRBV28,15,-,TRBD1,TRBJ2-7,TGTGCCAGCAGCTCGGGACAGGCGAGCTCCTACGAGCAGTACTTC,CASSSGQASSYEQYF
TRBV12-2,12,-,-,TRBJ2-7,TGTGCAAAAGGACTAGCGCCATACGAGCAGTACTTC,CAKGLAPYEQYF
TRBV7-7,16,-,-,TRBJ2-3,TGTGCTAGCAGCCCCCGAATAGGCGGTAGCACAGATACGCAGTATTTT,CASSPRIGGSTDTQYF
TRBV7-3,13,-,-,TRBJ2-3,TGTGCCAGCAGCTTAACGGGCACAGATACGCAGTATTTT,CASSLTGTDTQYF
TRBV7-2,16,-,-,TRBJ1-3,TGTGCCAGCAGCTTAGTAGGCTCTTCTTCTGGAAACACCATATATTTT,CASSLVGSSSGNTIYF
TRBV5-1,18,-,TRBD2,TRBJ2-3,TGCGCCAGCAGCTTACCGGGACTAGCGGGAGGGAGCACAGATACGCAGTATTTT,CASSLPGLAGGSTDTQYF
TRBV29-1,15,-,TRBD2,TRBJ2-7,TGCAGCGTGACCGGGACTAGCGGGAGACGTACCGAGCAGTACTTC,CSVTGTSGRRTEQYF
TRBV5-1,13,-,-,TRBJ2-1,TGCGCCAGCAGCTTGGCCCAGTACAATGAGCAGTTCTTC,CASSLAQYNEQFF
TRBV7-7,13,-,-,TRBJ1-1,TGTGCCATGCGGGCCCGCCCCAACACTGAAGCTTTCTTT,CAMRARPNTEAFF
TRBV19,15,-,-,TRBJ1-5,TGTGCCAGTAGTATTATATCTGGGAGCAATCAGCCCCAGCATTTT,CASSIISGSNQPQHF
TRBV19,16,-,TRBD2,TRBJ2-1,TGTGCCAGTAGTGACAATCTCGCGGGAGTCCGTAATGAGCAGTTCTTC,CASSDNLAGVRNEQFF
TRBV2,15,-,TRBD1,TRBJ2-7,TGTGCCAGCAGTGGTCCAGGACAGGGTGGATACGAGCAGTACTTC,CASSGPGQGGYEQYF